Presented here are 2 T cell receptor beta chains from one specimen sequenced in a study of blood T cell repertoires in COVID-19. Repertoires were generated with immunoSEQ multiplex PCR, while TCRdb's copy carries only in-frame clones and drops some. The sample includes some 430,000 clones, less than 95% of them seen just once. The sample taken for sequencing was PBMCs or T cells enriched from blood (not recorded which). The receptors shown here come from a man between 18 and 35 years old who had recovered from COVID-19.

The chain joins TRBV28 to TRBJ2-2; D not resolved. This CDR3 has 14 amino acids. V lost 10 bases and J 1 base, leaving 13 bases between the germline ends. The V gene's germline CDR1 is MDHEN and CDR2 SYDVKM. CDR3 sequence reads: CATQTPQNTGELFF. The CDR3, as DNA: TGTGCCACCCAGACTCCACAGAACACCGGGGAGCTGTTTTTT.

J is TRBJ2-5 and V is TRBV5-5, with 13 bases matching TRBD2. CDR3 length: 16 residues. Germline CDR1 is SGHKS and CDR2 is YYEKEE (reference sequence). The V and J ends lost 4 bases and 5 bases, in that order; junction bases with no gene match: 8. This CDR3 is CASSTGTSGKSETQYF. CDR3 bases: TGTGCCAGCAGCACCGGGACTAGCGGGAAAAGCGAGACCCAGTACTTC.